This T cell receptor (beta chain) was sequenced during a study of CD8 T cells in Susac syndrome. The trim removed 8 bases at V and 1 base at J, leaving 11 bases unmatched. The CDR3 length is 18 residues. The V gene's germline CDR1 is MNHGY and CDR2 SAAAGT. Reverse transcription of roughly 0.5 to 1 ug RNA was carried out with random hexamers. Amplification of TCR beta CDR3 by immunoSEQ multiplex PCR spanned 54 Vbeta and 13 Jbeta. Each CDR3 protein is one row after TCRdb ran MiXCR on the immunoSEQ multiplex PCR reads. The sample shows 250,000 to 300,000 distinct CDR3 sequences, about 85% of them seen only once. Treatment-naive patients with stable or active relapsing-remitting disease served as multiple sclerosis controls.

The TCR originated in a human donor with multiple sclerosis. What was sequenced was CD8+ T cells from PBMCs. This chain connects TRBV6-8 to TRBJ2-6; 10 bases fit TRBD2. The CDR3 sequence: CASPYPSGRRSGANVLTF. The CDR3 DNA reads TGTGCCAGCCCCTACCCTAGCGGGAGAAGGTCTGGGGCCAACGTCCTGACTTTC.